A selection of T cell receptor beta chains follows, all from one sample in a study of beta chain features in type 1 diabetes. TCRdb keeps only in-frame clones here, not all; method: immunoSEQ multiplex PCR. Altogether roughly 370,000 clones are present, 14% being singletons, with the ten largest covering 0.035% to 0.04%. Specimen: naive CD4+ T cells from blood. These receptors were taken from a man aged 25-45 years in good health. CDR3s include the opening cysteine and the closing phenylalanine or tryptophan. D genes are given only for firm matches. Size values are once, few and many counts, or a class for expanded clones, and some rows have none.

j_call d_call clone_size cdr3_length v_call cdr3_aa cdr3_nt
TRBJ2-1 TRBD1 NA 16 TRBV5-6 CASSPFTGESYNEQFF TGTGCCAGCAGCCCGTTTACAGGGGAATCCTACAATGAGCAGTTCTTC
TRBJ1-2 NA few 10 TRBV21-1 CASSKPRSNF TGTGCCAGCAGCAAACCACGCTCGAACTTC
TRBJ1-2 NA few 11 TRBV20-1 CSARETGGYTF TGCAGTGCTAGAGAGACGGGTGGCTACACCTTC
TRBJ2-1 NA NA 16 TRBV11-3 CASSPHVGANYNEQFF TGTGCCAGCAGCCCCCATGTGGGGGCCAACTACAATGAGCAGTTCTTC
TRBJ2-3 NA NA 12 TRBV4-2 CASSHGTDTQYF TGTGCCAGCAGCCACGGGACAGATACGCAGTATTTT
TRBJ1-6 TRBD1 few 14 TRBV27 CASKDRVYNSPLHF TGTGCCAGCAAGGACAGGGTTTATAATTCACCCCTCCACTTT
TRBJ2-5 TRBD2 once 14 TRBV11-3 CASRSGGEGETQYF TGTGCCAGCCGTAGCGGGGGAGAAGGAGAGACCCAGTACTTC
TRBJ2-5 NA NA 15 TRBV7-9 CASSLVLADQETQYF TGTGCCAGCAGCTTAGTGCTAGCAGATCAAGAGACCCAGTACTTC
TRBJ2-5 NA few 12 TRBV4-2 CASSQDRETQYF TGTGCCAGCAGCCAAGATAGAGAGACCCAGTACTTC
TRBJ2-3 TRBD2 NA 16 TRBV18 CASSPGLAGYTDTQYF TGTGCCAGCTCACCCGGACTAGCGGGGTACACAGATACGCAGTATTTT
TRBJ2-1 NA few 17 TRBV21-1 CASSKKREGWSLNEQFF TGTGCCAGCAGCAAAAAGCGGGAGGGCTGGTCTCTCAATGAGCAGTTCTTC
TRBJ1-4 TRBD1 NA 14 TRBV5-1 CASSLGQGRRKLFF TGCGCCAGCAGCTTGGGACAGGGGCGGAGAAAACTGTTTTTT
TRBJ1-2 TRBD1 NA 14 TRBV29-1 CSVEEAKTGTGYTF TGCAGCGTTGAAGAGGCGAAGACAGGGACTGGCTACACCTTC
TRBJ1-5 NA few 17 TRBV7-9 CASSLGNFQYSNQPQHF TGTGCCAGCAGCTTAGGGAATTTTCAATATAGCAATCAGCCCCAGCATTTT
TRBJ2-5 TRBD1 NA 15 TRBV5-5 CASSTTGARSGTQYF TGTGCCAGCAGCACGACAGGGGCACGATCCGGGACCCAGTACTTC
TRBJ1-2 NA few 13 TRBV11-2 CASTPSGVNGYTF TGTGCCAGCACCCCCTCAGGGGTAAACGGCTACACCTTC
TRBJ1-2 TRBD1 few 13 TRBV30 CAWSFRGPDGYTF TGTGCCTGGAGTTTCAGGGGGCCGGATGGCTACACCTTC
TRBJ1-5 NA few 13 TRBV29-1 CSVRSGDYQPQHF TGCAGCGTTCGGTCAGGGGACTATCAGCCCCAGCATTTT
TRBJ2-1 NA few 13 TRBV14 CASGMVPIGEQFF TGTGCCAGCGGCATGGTCCCGATTGGTGAGCAGTTCTTC
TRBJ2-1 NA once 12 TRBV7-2 CASSYTRGEQFF TGTGCCAGCAGCTATACAAGAGGTGAGCAGTTCTTC
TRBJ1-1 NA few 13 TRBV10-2 CASSERQNTEAFF TGCGCCAGCAGTGAGCGGCAGAACACTGAAGCTTTCTTT
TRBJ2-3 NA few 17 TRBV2 CASSRGTNSFGTDTQYF TGTGCCAGCAGTAGGGGTACAAACAGCTTCGGCACAGATACGCAGTATTTT
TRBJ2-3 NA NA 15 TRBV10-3 CAISESKPRADTQYF TGTGCCATCAGTGAGTCGAAGCCACGAGCAGATACGCAGTATTTT
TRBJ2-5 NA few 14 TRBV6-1 CASRFRGRGETQYF TGTGCCAGCAGATTCCGCGGTAGGGGTGAGACCCAGTACTTC
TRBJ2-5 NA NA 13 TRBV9 CASSVAPTETQYF TGTGCCAGCAGCGTAGCCCCGACAGAGACCCAGTACTTC
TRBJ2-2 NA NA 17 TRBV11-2 CASSLISFGRNTGELFF TGTGCCAGCAGCTTAATCTCCTTCGGGAGAAACACCGGGGAGCTGTTTTTT
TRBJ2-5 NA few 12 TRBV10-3 CATRESSETQYF TGTGCCACTCGAGAGTCGTCGGAGACCCAGTACTTC
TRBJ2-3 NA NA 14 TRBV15 CATKLRDLTDTQYF TGTGCCACCAAACTCAGGGACCTCACAGATACGCAGTATTTT
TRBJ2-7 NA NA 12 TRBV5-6 CASSFSRYEQYF TGTGCCAGCAGCTTCTCACGATACGAGCAGTACTTC
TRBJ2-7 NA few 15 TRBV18 CASSPLQGLRDEQYF TGTGCCAGCTCACCTTTACAGGGATTGCGCGACGAGCAGTACTTC
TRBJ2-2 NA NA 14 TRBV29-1 CSAKGLANTGELFF TGCAGCGCAAAGGGTCTAGCGAACACCGGGGAGCTGTTTTTT
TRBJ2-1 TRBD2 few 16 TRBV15 CATSRVLAGGYNEQFF TGTGCCACCAGCAGAGTGCTAGCGGGGGGATACAATGAGCAGTTCTTC
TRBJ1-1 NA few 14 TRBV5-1 CASSLLEMNTEAFF TGCGCCAGCAGCTTGTTAGAGATGAACACTGAAGCTTTCTTT
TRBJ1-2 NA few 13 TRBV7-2 CASSLGINYGYTF TGTGCCAGCAGCTTAGGGATAAACTATGGCTACACCTTC
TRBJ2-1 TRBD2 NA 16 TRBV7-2 CASSALTSGNYNEQFF TGTGCCAGCAGCGCCCTTACTAGCGGGAACTACAATGAGCAGTTCTTC
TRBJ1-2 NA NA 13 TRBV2 CAGAEEANYGYTF TGTGCCGGGGCGGAAGAGGCTAACTATGGCTACACCTTC
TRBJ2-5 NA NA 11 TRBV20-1 CSAREGETQYF TGCAGTGCTAGAGAGGGAGAGACCCAGTACTTC
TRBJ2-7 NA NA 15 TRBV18 CASSGGFQGFYEQYF TGTGCCAGCTCCGGGGGTTTCCAGGGGTTTTACGAGCAGTACTTC
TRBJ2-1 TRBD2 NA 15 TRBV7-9 CASSLAGGPSDEQFF TGTGCCAGCAGCTTGGCGGGAGGGCCGTCGGATGAGCAGTTCTTC
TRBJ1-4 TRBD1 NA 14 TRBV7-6 CASSLGTGLEKLFF TGTGCCAGCAGCTTAGGGACAGGCCTTGAAAAACTGTTTTTT
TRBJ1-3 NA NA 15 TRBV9 CASSPRQISGNTIYF TGTGCCAGCAGCCCTCGACAGATCTCTGGAAACACCATATATTTT
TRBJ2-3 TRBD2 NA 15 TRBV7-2 CASSLGLAGADTQYF TGTGCCAGCAGCTTGGGACTAGCGGGAGCAGATACGCAGTATTTT
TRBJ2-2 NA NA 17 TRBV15 CATSSEAPLSYTGELFF TGTGCCACCAGCAGTGAAGCCCCTTTATCATATACCGGGGAGCTGTTTTTT
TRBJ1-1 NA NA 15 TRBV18 CASSPPGLRGIEAFF TGTGCCAGCTCACCACCAGGGTTGAGGGGCATTGAAGCTTTCTTT
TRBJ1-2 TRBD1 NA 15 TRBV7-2 CASSPRTGGKLVYTF TGTGCCAGCAGCCCTCGGACAGGGGGCAAGCTGGTCTACACCTTC
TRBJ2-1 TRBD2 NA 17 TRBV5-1 CASRYWTSGASYNEQFF TGCGCCAGCAGATATTGGACTAGCGGGGCCTCCTACAATGAGCAGTTCTTC
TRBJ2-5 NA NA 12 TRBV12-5 CASGPDQETQYF TGTGCTAGTGGTCCCGACCAAGAGACCCAGTACTTC
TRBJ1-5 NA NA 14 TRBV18 CASSLGQGVQPQHF TGTGCCAGCTCTTTGGGGCAGGGCGTTCAGCCCCAGCATTTT
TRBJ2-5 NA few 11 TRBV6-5 CASGRGETQYF TGTGCCAGCGGGAGAGGGGAGACCCAGTACTTC
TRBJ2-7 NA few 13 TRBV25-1 CASRPITGSEQYF TGTGCCAGCAGGCCGATAACAGGGTCCGAGCAGTACTTC
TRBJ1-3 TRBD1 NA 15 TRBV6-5 CASRADRGSGNTIYF TGTGCCAGCAGGGCCGACAGGGGGTCTGGAAACACCATATATTTT
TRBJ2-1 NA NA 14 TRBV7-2 CASSLEPAYNEQFF TGTGCCAGCAGCTTAGAGCCAGCCTACAATGAGCAGTTCTTC
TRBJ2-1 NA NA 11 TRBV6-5 CASSESSEQFF TGTGCCAGCAGTGAATCGAGTGAGCAGTTCTTC
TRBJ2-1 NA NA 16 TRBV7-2 CASSPPALSTYNEQFF TGTGCCAGCAGTCCCCCGGCCCTATCCACCTACAATGAGCAGTTCTTC
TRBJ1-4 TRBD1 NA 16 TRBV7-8 CASSLSYRTGDEKLFF TGTGCCAGCAGCTTATCCTATCGGACAGGGGATGAAAAACTGTTTTTT
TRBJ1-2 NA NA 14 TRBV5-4 CASSSEPGDYGYTF TGTGCCAGCAGCTCAGAGCCGGGAGACTATGGCTACACCTTC
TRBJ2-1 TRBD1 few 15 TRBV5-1 CASSFSGTGDNEQFF TGCGCCAGCAGCTTCTCCGGGACAGGTGATAATGAGCAGTTCTTC